These 22 T cell receptor beta chains originate from one sample sequenced in a study of T cell responses to AZD1222 COVID-19 vaccine (dated by TCRdb to about 2021). The sample's time point label, in plain terms: about 28 days (+/-7) after the second vaccine dose. The library came from the immunoSEQ multiplex PCR assay. The clones in this table, taken by TCRdb from immuneACCESS, are in-frame only. Not every clone is retained; where verified, under half of the shortfall comes from an unresolved V gene, and the cause of the rest is unknown. Across this sample there are about 120,000 clones, with about 92% seen only once. The ten largest clones represent 5% of the sample. This material consisted of peripheral blood, taken 28 days after the second AZD1222 dose. The receptors come from an adult who received the AZD1222 COVID-19 vaccine.

This chain uses TRBV7-9 with TRBJ2-7; TRBD1 matches at 10 bases. After removal of 4 bases from V and 3 bases from J, the junction contained 6 bases not matched to a gene. The CDR3 is 15 amino acids. Germline V CDR1 and CDR2: SEHNR, FQNEAQ (reference sequence). CDR3 residues: CASSSPGQGFYEQYF. The CDR3 region has the DNA TGTGCCAGCAGCTCCCCGGGACAGGGGTTCTACGAGCAGTACTTC. Filled out from reference TRBV7-9 and TRBJ2-7, the complete variable domain reads DTGVSQNPRHKITKRGQNVTFRCDPISEHNRLYWYRQTLGQGPEFLTYFQNEAQLEKSRLLSDRFSAERPKGSFSTLEIQRTEQGDSAMYLCASSSPGQGFYEQYFGPGTRLTVT.

The chain is built from TRBV7-9 and TRBJ2-2; 10 nucleotides align to TRBD2. The germline V gene has CDR1 SEHNR and CDR2 FQNEAQ (reference sequence). The V gene end was trimmed by 5 bases and the J gene end by 6 bases; junction bases not matched to a gene: 15. The CDR3 runs 18 residues. The CDR3 spells CASSPGLAAVRLPGELFF. Here the CDR3 DNA reads TGTGCCAGCAGCCCCGGACTAGCGGCAGTGAGATTGCCCGGGGAGCTGTTTTTT.

This chain uses TRBV7-9 with TRBJ1-4, with 7 bases matching TRBD1. Germline V CDR1 and CDR2: SEHNR, FQNEAQ (reference sequence). V lost 3 bases and J lost 8; bases outside the gene matches: 9. CDR3 length: 15 residues. The DNA for the CDR3 is TGTGCCAGCAGCTTCGAGGGACAGTTTTACGAAAAACTGTTTTTT. Translation gives CASSFEGQFYEKLFF.

The rearrangement uses TRBV2 and TRBJ2-1, with TRBD2 matching over 14 bases. The CDR3 is made up of 15 amino acids. Germline V gene data show CDR1 as SNHLY and CDR2 as FYNNEI. Trimming at V came to 4 bases and at J to 8 bases, leaving 4 bases not matched to a gene. DNA of the CDR3: TGTGCCAGCAGTGCCGGGACTAGCGGGGGCTATGAGCAGTTCTTC. This encodes CASSAGTSGGYEQFF.

This clone is a singleton in its sample. This chain connects TRBV11-2 to TRBJ1-2; D is perhaps TRBD1 (6 bases). Germline V gene sequence: CDR1 SGHAT, CDR2 FQNNGV. This CDR3 region has 12 residues. Between the trimmed V and J ends, which lost 5 bases and 7 bases, there was a span of 11 bases. DNA for the CDR3: TGTGCCAGCAGCCCGGGGGCCGGTGGCTACACCTTC. Amino acid sequence: CASSPGAGGYTF.

This clone is categorized as medium-sized. The chain has TRBV24-1 and TRBJ2-1; TRBD2 aligns across 14 bases. The CDR3 runs to 15 residues. The V gene's germline CDR1 is KGHDR and CDR2 SFDVKD. The trim removed 5 bases at V and 10 bases at J, leaving 6 bases unmatched. The DNA for the CDR3 is TGTGCCACCAGTGTGGGACTAGCGGGAGTAGGAGAGCAGTTCTTC. It codes for CATSVGLAGVGEQFF.

The J gene is TRBJ2-7, the V gene TRBV28; 9 positions agree with TRBD2. The V and J ends lost 4 bases and 0 bases, in that order; junction bases with no gene match: 10. This CDR3 comprises 17 residues. CDR1 MDHEN and CDR2 SYDVKM come from the germline V gene. CDR3 region: CASSSEFSGGRSYEQYF. CDR3 coding DNA: TGTGCCAGCAGTTCAGAGTTTAGCGGGGGCCGCTCCTACGAGCAGTACTTC.

The J gene is TRBJ2-6, the V gene TRBV10-3; D might be TRBD2 (7 bases). The CDR3 totals 17 residues. The germline V gene encodes CDR1 ENHRY and CDR2 SYGVKD. Trimming took 0 bases from V and 2 from J, leaving 11 bases between them. CDR3 residues: CAISESEGGPGANVLTF. CDR3 coding DNA: TGTGCCATCAGTGAGTCCGAGGGGGGGCCTGGGGCCAACGTCCTGACTTTC.

The CDR3 region is CASSIGRGGEKLFF. The CDR3 bases are TGTGCCAGTAGTATCGGCAGGGGAGGCGAAAAACTGTTTTTT. The chain carries TRBV19 and TRBJ1-4; D perhaps matches TRBD1 (6 bases). With 3 bases removed from V and 8 bases from J, the gap between germline ends came to 13 bases. The CDR3 covers 14 residues. Germline V gene data show CDR1 as LNHDA and CDR2 as SQIVND (reference sequence). Full variable domain (rest looked up from reference TRBV19 and TRBJ1-4): DGGITQSPKYLFRKEGQNVTLSCEQNLNHDAMYWYRQDPGQGLRLIYYSQIVNDFQKGDIAEGYSVSREKKESFPLTVTSAQKNPTAFYLCASSIGRGGEKLFFGSGTQLSVL.

V and J are TRBV9 and TRBJ1-2; 9 nucleotides agree with TRBD1. The junction had 6 bases not matched to a gene; V was cut back by 2 bases and J by 7 bases. The length of the CDR3 is 14 residues. Germline-derived CDR1 and CDR2 are SGDLS and YYNGEE. CDR3: CASSVTGGAGGYTF. DNA for the CDR3: TGTGCCAGCAGCGTTACAGGGGGCGCAGGTGGCTACACCTTC.

V gene TRBV5-1 combines with J gene TRBJ2-3; D possibly corresponds to TRBD1 (6 bases). The CDR3 sequence is 15 residues long. Germline V CDR1 and CDR2: SGHRS, YFSETQ. V lost 0 bases and J 6 bases, leaving 14 bases between the germline ends. The CDR3 loop reads CASSLGQGPPDTQYF. The CDR3, as DNA: TGCGCCAGCAGCTTGGGTCAGGGGCCCCCCGATACGCAGTATTTT.

V usage is TRBV6-1 and J usage is TRBJ2-7; D possibly matches TRBD1 or TRBD2 (6 bases each). This CDR3 has 15 amino acids. V was clipped by 3 bases and J by 0 bases, with 12 bases between them. From germline, CDR1 is MNHNS and CDR2 SASEGT. CDR3 residues: CASSDRLGGSYEQYF. CDR3 nucleotides: TGTGCCAGCAGTGACCGACTAGGGGGCTCCTACGAGCAGTACTTC.

The V call is TRBV19, the J call TRBJ2-2, with D possibly matching TRBD1 (5 bases). Trimming took 10 bases from V and 1 from J, leaving 10 bases between them. CDR1 is LNHDA and CDR2 is SQIVND in the germline V gene (reference sequence). This CDR3 contains 13 residues. The CDR3: CATQTVNTGELFF. The CDR3 region has the DNA TGTGCCACTCAGACAGTGAACACCGGGGAGCTGTTTTTT.

This chain joins TRBV27 and TRBJ2-3; tentatively, D is TRBD2 (6 bases). CDR1 MNHEY and CDR2 SMNVEV come from the germline V gene (reference sequence). The CDR3 contains 14 residues. Between the trimmed V and J ends, which lost 4 bases and 8 bases, there was a span of 16 bases. CDR3 nucleotides: TGTGCCAGCAGTTATCTAGATGAGGGAGGTACGCAGTATTTT. This translates into CASSYLDEGGTQYF.

This chain joins TRBV12-1 and TRBJ1-1; TRBD1, as called in the table, went unchecked against the DNA. TRBV12-1 is a recognized pseudogene. CDR3 size: 12 residues. The CDR3 nucleotides are TGTGCCAGCAGCTTTGTACAGGGGGAAGCTTTCTTT. It specifies CASSFVQGEAFF.

The gene calls are TRBV29-1 and TRBJ2-3, with D maybe TRBD2 (6 bases). The CDR3 length is 14 residues. The germline V gene encodes CDR1 SQVTM and CDR2 ANQGSEA. The V end lost 5 bases, the J end lost 2 bases, and 14 bases lay between the germline ends. The CDR3 protein is CSVLVAEPTDTQYF. The CDR3 nucleotides are TGCAGCGTTTTGGTAGCGGAACCCACAGATACGCAGTATTTT.

The genes are TRBV6-5 and TRBJ2-2, with TRBD1 identical over 8 bases. The CDR3 totals 16 residues. CDR1 and CDR2 from the germline V gene are MNHEY and SVGAGI. Trimming at V came to 0 bases and at J to 4 bases, leaving 4 bases not matched to a gene. Written as DNA, the CDR3 is TGTGCCAGCAGTTACTCGACAGGGGCGGCCACCGGGGAGCTGTTTTTT. Translating it yields CASSYSTGAATGELFF.

V usage is TRBV7-9 and J usage is TRBJ1-2; tentatively, D is TRBD1 (6 bases). This CDR3 has 14 amino acids. V shed 5 bases and J shed 7 bases, with 17 bases lying between them. The germline CDR1 and CDR2 sequences are SEHNR and FQNEAQ (reference sequence). The CDR3 reads CASSKGSGEVGYTF. CDR3 coding DNA: TGTGCCAGCAGCAAGGGGTCAGGGGAGGTTGGCTACACCTTC.

The chain couples TRBV12-3 or TRBV12-4 to TRBJ2-7; D is unresolved. The CDR3 covers 12 residues. Trimming cost V 0 bases and J 2 bases, with 2 bases left between them. The chain's CDR3 is CASSLAPYEQYF. CDR3 bases: TGTGCCAGCAGTTTAGCCCCCTACGAGCAGTACTTC.

The chain joins TRBV5-4 to TRBJ1-3; D is uncertain. Germline lookup yields CDR1 SGHNT and CDR2 YYREEE (reference sequence). The V gene lost 2 bases and the J gene lost 0 bases, with 6 bases spanning the gap. The CDR3 has 14 residues. CDR3: CASSFWGSGNTIYF. DNA for the CDR3: TGTGCCAGCAGCTTCTGGGGCTCTGGAAACACCATATATTTT. Based on the CDR3 plus reference TRBV5-4 and TRBJ1-3, the full variable domain is ETGVTQSPTHLIKTRGQQVTLRCSSQSGHNTVSWYQQALGQGPQFIFQYYREEENGRGNFPPRFSGLQFPNYSSELNVNALELDDSALYLCASSFWGSGNTIYFGEGSWLTVV.

This chain connects TRBV6-2 or TRBV6-3 to TRBJ2-3; 7 nucleotides align to TRBD1. V lost 2 bases and J lost 4; bases outside the gene matches: 15. The CDR3 is 18 residues long. The germline CDR1 and CDR2 sequences are MNHEY and SVGEGT. CDR3 residues: CASSYEEGAPRLADTQYF. The CDR3 nucleotides are TGTGCCAGCAGTTACGAAGAGGGGGCTCCGCGTTTAGCAGATACGCAGTATTTT.

The rearrangement uses TRBV6-5 and TRBJ1-1; 7 nucleotides match TRBD1. CDR3 length: 12 residues. V lost 5 bases to trimming and J lost 10 bases; unmatched junction nucleotides: 7. Looked up from germline, CDR1 is MNHEY and CDR2 is SVGAGI. CDR3 DNA sequence: TGTGCCAGCAGTCAGAGACAGGGAGGAGCTTTCTTT. Its translation: CASSQRQGGAFF.